This T cell receptor (beta chain) is drawn from a study of blood T cells in healthy people across ages. Combining a sample-barcoded 5' primer with a J-beta primer mix, a second PCR ran for roughly 7 to 11 cycles. TCRdb passed the 5' RACE reads through MiXCR, listing each CDR3 protein once. The repertoire consists of about 670,000 distinct CDR3 sequences, with roughly 41% occurring once and the leading ten covering about 32%. This clonotype was found many times. The germline V gene encodes CDR1 SQVTM and CDR2 ANQGSEA. Trimming stripped 4 bases from V and 0 bases from J, with 13 bases between. The CDR3 totals 14 residues.

The rearrangement joins TRBV29-1 to TRBJ2-7, with D unclear. Sequencing was performed on blood. This clonotype originated in a man older than 75 in good health. The CDR3 DNA reads TGCAGCGTTGTCAAGAACCAGCTCTCCTACGAGCAGTACTTC. Its translation is CSVVKNQLSYEQYF.